A single sample gave rise to the 24 T cell receptor beta chains below, sequenced in a study of blood T cell repertoires in COVID-19. TCRdb's copy holds only in-frame clones and misses some; the assay was immunoSEQ multiplex PCR. Of about 130,000 clones in the sample, about 87% were seen once. The sequenced sample was peripheral blood. The receptors shown here come from a human donor in a cohort sampled during active COVID-19.

This rearrangement joins TRBV18 to TRBJ2-7, with TRBD2 as a possible D gene (6 bases). The germline gives CDR1 KGHSH, CDR2 LQKENI. The length of the CDR3 is 15 residues. Trimming pared 3 bases from V and 6 bases from J, leaving 18 bases between. CDR3: CASSPEGGALFEQYF. CDR3 DNA: TGTGCCAGCTCACCTGAGGGCGGGGCGTTGTTCGAGCAGTACTTC.

V is TRBV29-1 and J is TRBJ1-2; 10 bases match TRBD1. This CDR3 is built from 16 residues. V gave up 4 bases and J gave up 7 bases; unmatched junction bases: 15. CDR1 is SQVTM and CDR2 is ANQGSEA in the germline V gene. The CDR3 here is CSVVSTGTGALSGYTF. As DNA, the CDR3 is TGCAGCGTTGTGTCAACGGGGACAGGGGCACTTTCTGGCTACACCTTC.

The V gene is TRBV29-1, the J gene TRBJ1-1; D not certain. The germline V and J ends were trimmed by 1 base and 0 bases, with 6 bases remaining between them. Germline V CDR1 and CDR2: SQVTM, ANQGSEA. This CDR3 comprises 13 residues. As DNA, the CDR3 is TGCAGCGTTGAAGGACAACTGAACACTGAAGCTTTCTTT. It yields the protein CSVEGQLNTEAFF.

This clone was detected only once. The chain combines TRBV7-3 with TRBJ1-6; D ambiguous. CDR1 and CDR2 (germline): SGHTA, FQGTGA. The CDR3 covers 13 residues. Trimming removed 5 bases from V and 8 bases from J, with 10 bases in between. As DNA, the CDR3 is TGTGCCAGCAGCGACGACACCTATTCACCCCTCCACTTT. Amino acid sequence: CASSDDTYSPLHF.

In its sample, this clone was seen once. The V call is TRBV6-2 or TRBV6-3, the J call TRBJ2-1; TRBD2 agrees at 11 bases. With V trimmed by 4 bases and J by 6 bases, 8 bases remained unmatched. Germline V gene data show CDR1 as MNHEY and CDR2 as SVGEGT. The CDR3 runs 16 residues. The CDR3 reads CASSSRLAGHINEQFF. The CDR3 DNA follows: TGTGCCAGCAGTTCGCGACTAGCGGGGCATATCAATGAGCAGTTCTTC.

A single count supports this clone. J is TRBJ2-2 and V is TRBV24-1; D may be TRBD1 (5 bases). CDR1 is KGHDR, CDR2 SFDVKD, per germline. CDR3 length: 15 amino acids. Trimming left V 5 bases short and J 2 bases short, with 11 bases between. The CDR3 coding sequence is TGTGCCACCAGTGTAGGGGCAGTCAACACCGGGGAGCTGTTTTTT. Amino acid sequence: CATSVGAVNTGELFF.

V gene TRBV11-2 combines with J gene TRBJ2-7; 10 bases align to TRBD1. The CDR3 length is 15 residues. Germline assignment: CDR1 SGHAT and CDR2 FQNNGV. V gave up 3 bases and J gave up 6 bases; unmatched junction bases: 8. This chain's CDR3 is CASSFNGQGVFEQYF. CDR3 DNA sequence: TGTGCCAGCAGCTTCAACGGACAGGGGGTCTTCGAGCAGTACTTC.

The chain has TRBV11-3 and TRBJ2-7; D not certain. With 1 base removed from V and 2 bases from J, the gap between germline ends came to 9 bases. Germline V CDR1 and CDR2: SGHNT, YENEEA. The CDR3 extends over 14 amino acids. This CDR3 reads CASSLGQAAYEQYV. CDR3 sequence (DNA): TGTGCCAGCAGCTTAGGTCAGGCCGCCTACGAGCAGTACGTC.

A few counts support this clone. The J gene is TRBJ2-3, the V gene TRBV5-4; D gene ambiguous. Germline V gene data show CDR1 as SGHNT and CDR2 as YYREEE (reference sequence). The CDR3 totals 13 residues. V shed 2 bases and J shed 2 bases, with 6 bases lying between them. The CDR3 DNA reads as TGTGCCAGCAGCTTCTTCCCCACAGATACGCAGTATTTT. Its protein product is CASSFFPTDTQYF.

The rearrangement joins TRBV7-3 to TRBJ2-2; 10 bases are a match to TRBD2. V shed 5 bases and J 2 bases; nucleotides not matched to a gene: 2. Germline CDR1 is SGHTA and CDR2 is FQGTGA. The CDR3 contains 15 residues. CDR3 protein: CASSELAGNTGELFF. CDR3 nucleotides: TGTGCCAGCAGCGAACTAGCGGGAAACACCGGGGAGCTGTTTTTT.

The chain employs TRBV3-1 (or the pseudogene TRBV3-2) and TRBJ2-1, with TRBD1 identical over 9 bases. CDR3 size: 17 residues. Germline CDR1 and CDR2: LGHDT and YNNKEL (reference sequence). V lost 4 bases, J lost 6 bases, and 13 bases stayed unmatched. CDR3 residues: CASSLSRPGQGGNEQFF. CDR3 DNA sequence: TGTGCCAGCAGCCTGTCCCGTCCGGGACAGGGCGGCAATGAGCAGTTCTTC.

V is TRBV18 and J is TRBJ1-3; D not certain. Germline-derived CDR1 and CDR2 are KGHSH and LQKENI. V was pared by 3 bases and J by 2 bases, with 14 bases between. The CDR3 totals 16 residues. The DNA for the CDR3 is TGTGCCAGCTCACCCGGAGACCGCGCCACTGGAAACACCATATATTTT. It specifies CASSPGDRATGNTIYF.

This chain links TRBV7-8 with TRBJ1-4; D remains ambiguous. Per the germline V gene, CDR1 is SGHVS and CDR2 is FQNEAQ. The V and J ends lost 5 bases and 3 bases respectively, with 10 bases between them. The CDR3 spans 14 residues. In DNA, the CDR3 is TGTGCCAGCAGCCAAGCGGGCGCTAATGAAAAACTGTTTTTT. Translation gives CASSQAGANEKLFF.

The rearrangement joins TRBV7-8 to TRBJ2-5; D is ambiguous. Germline CDR1 and CDR2: SGHVS and FQNEAQ. This CDR3 has 13 residues. The V end was cut by 0 bases, the J end by 3 bases, with 5 bases between. This chain's CDR3 is CASSLAEKETQYF. As DNA, the CDR3 is TGTGCCAGCAGCTTAGCAGAGAAAGAGACCCAGTACTTC.

The chain recombines TRBV13 with TRBJ2-5; 12 bases align to TRBD2. CDR1 and CDR2 (germline): PRHDT, FYEKMQ (reference sequence). This CDR3 is built from 15 residues. Trimming took 5 bases from V and 5 from J; bases not matched to a gene: 6. CDR3 in amino acids: CASSKRTSGMETQYF. CDR3 nucleotides: TGTGCCAGCAGCAAACGGACTAGCGGGATGGAGACCCAGTACTTC. The entire variable domain, with the rest obtained from reference TRBV13 and TRBJ2-5, is as follows: AAGVIQSPRHLIKEKRETATLKCYPIPRHDTVYWYQQGPGQDPQFLISFYEKMQSDKGSIPDRFSAQQFSDYHSELNMSSLELGDSALYFCASSKRTSGMETQYFGPGTRLLVL.

V is TRBV6-5 and J is TRBJ2-3, with D hard to call. The CDR3 has 11 residues. Trimming removed 8 bases from V and 6 bases from J, with 9 bases in between. Germline V CDR1 and CDR2: MNHEY, SVGAGI. CDR3 in DNA: TGTGCCAGCGGCCACACGGATACGCAGTATTTT. It yields the protein CASGHTDTQYF.

The chain employs TRBV5-1 and TRBJ2-2; 15 bases align to TRBD2. This CDR3 region has 20 residues. Germline V gives CDR1 SGHRS, CDR2 YFSETQ. V gave up 4 bases and J gave up 6 bases; unmatched junction bases: 16. The CDR3 nucleotides read TGCGCCAGCAGCAAGACAGGTCCCGGACTAGCGGGAGGGCCCGCCGGGGAGCTGTTTTTT. Amino acid sequence: CASSKTGPGLAGGPAGELFF.

Only one count was recorded for this clone. This chain uses TRBV3-1 (or the pseudogene TRBV3-2) with TRBJ2-1; the match to TRBD1 covers 8 bases. Germline CDR1 and CDR2: LGHDT and YNNKEL (reference sequence). The V segment lost 0 bases and the J segment 4 bases; nucleotides outside the gene matches: 5. This CDR3 has 16 residues. DNA for the CDR3: TGTGCCAGCAGCCAAGACAGGCGGACAGGGTACAATGAGCAGTTCTTC. This codes for CASSQDRRTGYNEQFF.

The gene calls are TRBV27 and TRBJ2-2, with D unresolved. Germline V lookup: CDR1 MNHEY, CDR2 SMNVEV (reference sequence). Trimming stripped 2 bases from V and 2 bases from J, with 6 bases between. This CDR3 spans 14 amino acids. In DNA form, the CDR3 reads TGTGCCAGCAGTTTACAGGTCAACACCGGGGAGCTGTTTTTT. Protein: CASSLQVNTGELFF.

J is TRBJ2-7 and V is TRBV7-2, with TRBD1 matching over 8 bases. Trimming took 5 bases from V and 4 from J; bases not matched to a gene: 10. Per the germline V gene, CDR1 is SGHTA and CDR2 is FQGNSA. The CDR3 sequence is 15 residues long. CDR3 loop: CASSPQTGEMYEQYF. The CDR3, as DNA: TGTGCCAGCAGCCCCCAGACAGGGGAGATGTACGAGCAGTACTTC.

The chain employs TRBV3-1 (or the pseudogene TRBV3-2) and TRBJ1-3; D might be TRBD1 (5 bases). The CDR3 length is 15 residues. The germline V gene encodes CDR1 LGHDT and CDR2 YNNKEL (reference sequence). V lost 7 bases to trimming and J lost 4 bases, with 17 bases between them. CDR3 amino acids: CASTSRRGLGNTIYF. Here the CDR3 DNA reads TGTGCCAGCACCTCGCGGCGGGGCCTGGGAAACACCATATATTTT.

The table lists this clone with a few counts. V is TRBV5-1 and J is TRBJ2-1, with 7 bases that match TRBD1. The CDR3 covers 14 residues. CDR1 and CDR2 from the germline V gene are SGHRS and YFSETQ. Trimming took 4 bases from V and 7 from J; bases not matched to a gene: 8. The CDR3 sequence is CASSGVQGENEQFF. CDR3 coding DNA: TGCGCCAGCAGCGGCGTGCAGGGGGAAAATGAGCAGTTCTTC.

The rearrangement links TRBV7-3 to TRBJ2-1; D may be TRBD2 (7 bases). Germline V gene lookup returns CDR1 SGHTA and CDR2 FQGTGA. With 3 bases removed from V and 1 base from J, the gap between germline ends came to 10 bases. This CDR3 region has 15 residues. The CDR3 DNA reads as TGTGCCAGCAGCTTCGAGGGGGGGTCCTACAATGAGCAGTTCTTC. Its protein is CASSFEGGSYNEQFF.

This clone was counted between two and nine times. The J gene is TRBJ2-3, the V gene TRBV7-3, with 8 bases lining up with TRBD2. CDR3 length equals 16 residues. V dropped 2 bases and J dropped 2; count of bases not matched to a gene: 6. Germline V gene lookup returns CDR1 SGHTA and CDR2 FQGTGA. The CDR3 sequence: CASSLGAGGNTDTQYF. The CDR3 DNA reads TGTGCCAGCAGCTTAGGCGCGGGGGGTAACACAGATACGCAGTATTTT.